This entry describes one T cell receptor (beta chain). The CDR3 length is 16 residues. V was clipped by 0 bases and J by 4 bases; unmatched bases: 3. Per germline, CDR1 SGHNT and CDR2 YYREEE (reference sequence). This sample is part of a study of blood T cell repertoires in COVID-19. Turning to the study itself: Researchers got acute and convalescent COVID-19 samples from the United States, Italy and Spain. In each case, the material was cDNA or gDNA derived from T cells, B-cell-depleted T cells, or PBMCs.

Original analysis: Estimation of nucleated cell counts relied on the amplification of reference gene primers. Assay used: immunoSEQ multiplex PCR; TCRdb lists only in-frame clones, some missing. From that table come the V and J calls and clone size; the DNA was used to work out D and trimming. The sample lists under 100,000 clones, roughly 90% occurring once. The J gene is TRBJ2-6, the V gene TRBV5-4; 8 bases agree with TRBD2. The clonotype originates from a woman in her 70s with acute or convalescent COVID-19. Sequencing was performed on peripheral blood. CDR3 region: CASSLGGGRGANVLTF. CDR3 DNA: TGTGCCAGCAGCTTGGGCGGGGGGCGCGGGGCCAACGTCCTGACTTTC. The entire variable domain, with the rest obtained from reference TRBV5-4 and TRBJ2-6, is as follows: ETGVTQSPTHLIKTRGQQVTLRCSSQSGHNTVSWYQQALGQGPQFIFQYYREEENGRGNFPPRFSGLQFPNYSSELNVNALELDDSALYLCASSLGGGRGANVLTFGAGSRLTVL.